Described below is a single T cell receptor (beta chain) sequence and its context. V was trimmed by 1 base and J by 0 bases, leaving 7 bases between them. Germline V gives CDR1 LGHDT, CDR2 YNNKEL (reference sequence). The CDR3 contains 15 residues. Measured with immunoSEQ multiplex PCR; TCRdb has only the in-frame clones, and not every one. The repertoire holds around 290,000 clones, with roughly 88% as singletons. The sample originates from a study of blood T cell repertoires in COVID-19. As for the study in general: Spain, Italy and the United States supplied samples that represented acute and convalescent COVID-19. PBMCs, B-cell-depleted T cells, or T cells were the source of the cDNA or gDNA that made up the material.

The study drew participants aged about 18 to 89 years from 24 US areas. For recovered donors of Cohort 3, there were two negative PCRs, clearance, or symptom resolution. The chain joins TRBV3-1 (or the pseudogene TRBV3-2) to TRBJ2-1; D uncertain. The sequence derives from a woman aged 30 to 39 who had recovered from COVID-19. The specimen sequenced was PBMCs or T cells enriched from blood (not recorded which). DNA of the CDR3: TGTGCCAGCAGCCAAGGCCGGAGCTCCTACAATGAGCAGTTCTTC. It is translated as CASSQGRSSYNEQFF.